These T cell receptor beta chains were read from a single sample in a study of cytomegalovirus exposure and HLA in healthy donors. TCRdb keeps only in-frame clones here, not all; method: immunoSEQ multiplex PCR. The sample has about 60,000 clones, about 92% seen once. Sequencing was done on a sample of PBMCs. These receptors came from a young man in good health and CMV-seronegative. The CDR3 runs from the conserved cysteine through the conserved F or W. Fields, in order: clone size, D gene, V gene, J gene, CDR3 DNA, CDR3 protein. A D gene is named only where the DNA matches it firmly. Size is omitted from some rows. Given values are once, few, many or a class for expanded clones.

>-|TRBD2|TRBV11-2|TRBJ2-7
TGTGCCAGCAGCTTAGGTAGCGGGTTATACTACGAGCAGTACTTC
CASSLGSGLYYEQYF
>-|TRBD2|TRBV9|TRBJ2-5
TGTGCCAGCAGCGGGTCTAGCGGCGGAGAGACCCAGTACTTC
CASSGSSGGETQYF
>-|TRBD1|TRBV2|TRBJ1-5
TGTGCCAGCAGTGGGGGACAGGGGAATCAGCCCCAGCATTTT
CASSGGQGNQPQHF
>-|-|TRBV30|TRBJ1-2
TGTGCACATTCCCCCAGGGCGGGAGGCTACACCTTC
CAHSPRAGGYTF
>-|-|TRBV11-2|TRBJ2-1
TGTGCCAGCAGCTTAGAACTGAGCTGGAGCTCCTACAATGAGCAGTTCTTC
CASSLELSWSSYNEQFF
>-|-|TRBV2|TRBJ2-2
TGTGCCAGCACCCAGGGCTCTACCACCGGGGAGCTGTTTTTT
CASTQGSTTGELFF
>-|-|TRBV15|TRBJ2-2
TGTGCCACCGAAAGATGGAGGTCGTCCGGGGAGCTGTTTTTT
CATERWRSSGELFF
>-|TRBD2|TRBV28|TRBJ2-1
TGTGCCAGCAGTTTTAGTGTAGCGGGAGGCTTGTCGGATGAGCAGTTCTTC
CASSFSVAGGLSDEQFF
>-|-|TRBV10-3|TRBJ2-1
TGTGCCATCAGTGACAGAGCGGGCAATGAGCAGTTCTTC
CAISDRAGNEQFF
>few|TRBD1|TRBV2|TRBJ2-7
TGTGCCAGCAGGGTGGACAGGCCTTCCTACGAGCAGTACTTC
CASRVDRPSYEQYF
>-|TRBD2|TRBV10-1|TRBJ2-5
TGCGCCAGCGTAACCTGGACTAGTCATCGAGAGACCCAGTACTTC
CASVTWTSHRETQYF
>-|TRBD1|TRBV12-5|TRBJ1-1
TGTGCTAGTGGTACCCCCGACAGGGGGCTTACTGAAGCTTTCTTT
CASGTPDRGLTEAFF
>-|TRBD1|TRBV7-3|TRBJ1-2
TGTGCCAGCAGCTCCGGACAGGGGCATGGCTACACCTTC
CASSSGQGHGYTF
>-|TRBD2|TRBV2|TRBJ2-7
TGTGCCAGCAGACTAGCGGACTTCTCCTACGAGCAGTACTTC
CASRLADFSYEQYF
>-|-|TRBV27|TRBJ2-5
TGTGCCAGCAGTTTATCCAGGCAGGGGGGACAAGAGACCCAGTACTTC
CASSLSRQGGQETQYF
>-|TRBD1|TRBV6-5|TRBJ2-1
TGTGCCAGCAGTTCCCTGACAGGGCTTAATGAGCAGTTCTTC
CASSSLTGLNEQFF
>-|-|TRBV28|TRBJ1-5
TGTGCCAGCAGTAAAATAGACAGGACCGATCAGCCCCAGCATTTT
CASSKIDRTDQPQHF
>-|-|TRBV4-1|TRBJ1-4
TGCGCCAGCAGCCAAGTTTTGACCGGGGGTATAGGGGAAAAACTGTTTTTT
CASSQVLTGGIGEKLFF
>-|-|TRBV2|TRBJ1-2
TGTGCCAGCTCCCCCGTTAGTCCCTTTACTAACTATGGCTACACCTTC
CASSPVSPFTNYGYTF
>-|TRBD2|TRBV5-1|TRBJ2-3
TGCGCCAGCAGCTTCGCCGGGACTAGCGGGAGGGCCCGAGATACGCAGTATTTT
CASSFAGTSGRARDTQYF
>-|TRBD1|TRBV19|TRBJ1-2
TGTGCCAGTAGTATTGGGACAGTTCGCGGTGGCTACACCTTC
CASSIGTVRGGYTF
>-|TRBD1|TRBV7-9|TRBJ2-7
TGTGCCAGCAGCCCCGGGACAGGGTTTTCCCACGAGCAGTACTTC
CASSPGTGFSHEQYF
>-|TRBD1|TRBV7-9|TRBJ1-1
TGTGCCAGCAGCGCGGGACAGGGGAGAAGGAACACTGAAGCTTTCTTT
CASSAGQGRRNTEAFF
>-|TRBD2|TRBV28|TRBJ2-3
TGTGCCAGCAGCCCCGGTGTATTAGCGGGAGATGATTGGGAAGATACGCAGTATTTT
CASSPGVLAGDDWEDTQYF
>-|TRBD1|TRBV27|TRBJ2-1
TGTGCCAGCAGCTACAGGGGGAATGAGCAGTTCTTC
CASSYRGNEQFF